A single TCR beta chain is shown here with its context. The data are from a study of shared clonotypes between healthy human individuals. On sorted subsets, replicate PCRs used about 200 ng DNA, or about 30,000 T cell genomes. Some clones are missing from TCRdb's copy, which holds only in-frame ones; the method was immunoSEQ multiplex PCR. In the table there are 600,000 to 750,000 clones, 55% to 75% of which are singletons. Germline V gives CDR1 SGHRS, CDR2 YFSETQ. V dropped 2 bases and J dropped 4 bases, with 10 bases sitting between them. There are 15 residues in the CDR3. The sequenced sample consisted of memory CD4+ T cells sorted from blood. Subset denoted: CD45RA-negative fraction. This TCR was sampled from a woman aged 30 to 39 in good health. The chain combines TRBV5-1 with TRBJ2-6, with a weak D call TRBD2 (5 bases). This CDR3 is CASSFAGMGANVLTF. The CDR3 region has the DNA TGCGCCAGCAGCTTCGCGGGCATGGGGGCCAACGTCCTGACTTTC.